This T cell receptor beta chain was profiled in a study of cytomegalovirus exposure and HLA in healthy donors. Study-wide findings and caveats: First-cohort TCR clusters tended to co-occur in the 120 or so validation repertoires, a later analysis found.

This clone has more than one count but fewer than ten. What it binds is unknown. Sequenced by immunoSEQ multiplex PCR; TCRdb stores in-frame clones only, minus some. The sample contains about 110,000 clones, around 85% of which appear only once. This CDR3 region has 14 residues. Deletions cut 2 bases from V and 6 bases from J, with 13 bases between. Germline CDR1 reads MGHDK; CDR2 reads SYGVNS. The sequence was obtained from a woman under 30 in good health and CMV-seronegative. Sequences were obtained from PBMCs. The rearrangement uses TRBV25-1 and TRBJ1-2; D gene unclear. CDR3 protein: CASSESREIHGYTF. In nucleotides, the CDR3 is TGTGCCAGCAGTGAAAGTCGGGAGATTCATGGCTACACCTTC.